At least ten counts were recorded for the clone carrying this T cell receptor beta chain. Its antigen is unidentified. This sample was included in a study of T cells in Graves' hyperthyroidism and ophthalmopathy. On the study more broadly: Specimen type is peripheral blood, collected at initial diagnosis prior to any treatment.

TCR beta CDR3 regions were amplified from RNA. A set of HTBI primers served as the primers for a first-round RT-PCR of the TCR CDR3. MiXCR was run by TCRdb on the multiplex PCR reads, yielding one entry per CDR3 protein. The sample lists approximately 380,000 distinct CDR3 sequences, 19% occurring once. CDR3 length: 18 residues. The trim removed 2 bases at V and 4 bases at J, leaving 11 bases unmatched. Germline CDR1 reads DFQATT; CDR2 reads SNEGSKA (reference sequence). No progression to ophthalmopathy during 18 months of follow-up defined stable disease. The study, taken as a whole, reports: The model foresaw ophthalmopathy a median about 6.1 months prior to onset.

The rearrangement links TRBV20-1 to TRBJ2-5; 15 nucleotides line up with TRBD2. The TCR comes from a woman in her late teens or twenties with Graves' hyperthyroidism. Sequencing used blood. CDR3: CSARLHGLAGGPRETQYF. Here the CDR3 DNA reads TGCAGTGCTAGACTCCACGGACTAGCGGGGGGGCCAAGAGAGACCCAGTACTTC.